The T cell receptor beta chain described here comes from a study of shared clonotypes between healthy human individuals. Study background: Three plates were used per donor for CD4 naive, three for CD4 memory, two for CD8 naive and one for CD8 memory. Study-wide findings and caveats: A handful of donors showed sharing of approximately 5% of naive CD4 clonotypes. Naive subsets, compared against memory subsets, generally had larger estimated richness values. Relative to clonotypes present in all four donors, those not shared had lower generation probabilities.

The assay was immunoSEQ multiplex PCR, and TCRdb's table has in-frame clones only and misses some. The sample records over a million clones, roughly 96% being singletons. CDR3 length equals 14 residues. Germline values: CDR1 SGHRS, CDR2 YFSETQ. V lost 7 bases, J lost 5 bases, and 15 bases lay in between. This clone was counted between two and nine times. Its target is not known. The source is a man younger than 40 in good health. Sequencing used naive CD4+ T cells sorted from blood. Subset given: CD45RA+ positively selected. V usage is TRBV5-1 and J usage is TRBJ2-2; tentatively, D is TRBD1 (6 bases). For the CDR3, the DNA is TGCGCCAGCCAGGGACATGTTCAAACCGGGGAGCTGTTTTTT. It encodes CASQGHVQTGELFF.